This TCR beta chain was sequenced for a study of control samples from healthy donors and cancer patients. CDR1 is PRHDT, CDR2 FYEKMQ, per germline (reference sequence). The CDR3 sequence is 14 residues long. V lost 2 bases, J lost 2 bases, and 2 bases stayed unmatched. Profiled with immunoSEQ multiplex PCR; TCRdb holds only in-frame clones, not every one. The table shows fewer than 100,000 clones, with more than 75% occurring only once. This clone was detected once. This sequence was found in a man in his fifties or sixties in good health. This chain joins TRBV13 and TRBJ2-7; 8 nucleotides line up with TRBD1. Sequences were obtained from blood. This CDR3 reads CASSLRTGTYEQYF. For the CDR3, the DNA is TGTGCCAGCAGCTTAAGGACAGGGACCTACGAGCAGTACTTC.